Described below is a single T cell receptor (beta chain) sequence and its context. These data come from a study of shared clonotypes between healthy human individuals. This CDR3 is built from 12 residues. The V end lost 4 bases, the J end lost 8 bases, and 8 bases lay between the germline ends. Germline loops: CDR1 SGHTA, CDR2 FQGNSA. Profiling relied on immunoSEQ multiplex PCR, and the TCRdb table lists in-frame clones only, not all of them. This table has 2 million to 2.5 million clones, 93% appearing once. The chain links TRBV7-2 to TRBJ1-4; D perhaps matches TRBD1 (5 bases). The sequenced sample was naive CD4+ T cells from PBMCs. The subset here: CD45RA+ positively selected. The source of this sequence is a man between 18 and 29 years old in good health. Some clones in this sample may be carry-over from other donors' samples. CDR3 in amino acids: CASSSQGEKLFF. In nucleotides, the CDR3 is TGTGCCAGCAGCTCCCAGGGAGAAAAACTGTTTTTT.